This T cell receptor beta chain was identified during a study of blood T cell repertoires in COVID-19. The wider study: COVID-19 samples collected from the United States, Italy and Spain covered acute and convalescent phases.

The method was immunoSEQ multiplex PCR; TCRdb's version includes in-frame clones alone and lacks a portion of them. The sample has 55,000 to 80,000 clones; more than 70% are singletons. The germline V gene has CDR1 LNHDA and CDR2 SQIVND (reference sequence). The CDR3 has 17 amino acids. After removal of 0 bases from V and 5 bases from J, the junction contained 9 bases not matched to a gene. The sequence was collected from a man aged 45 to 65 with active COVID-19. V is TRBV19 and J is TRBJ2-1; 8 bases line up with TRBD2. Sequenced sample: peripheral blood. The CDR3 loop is CASSIDEVLAENNEQFF. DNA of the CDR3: TGTGCCAGTAGTATAGATGAGGTACTAGCGGAAAACAATGAGCAGTTCTTC. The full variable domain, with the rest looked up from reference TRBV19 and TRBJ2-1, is DGGITQSPKYLFRKEGQNVTLSCEQNLNHDAMYWYRQDPGQGLRLIYYSQIVNDFQKGDIAEGYSVSREKKESFPLTVTSAQKNPTAFYLCASSIDEVLAENNEQFFGPGTRLTVL.